What follows are 24 T cell receptor beta chains derived from one specimen sequenced in a study of T cells after yellow fever vaccination. One entry per CDR3 protein results from TCRdb running MiXCR on the 5' RACE reads. The sample holds nearly 350,000 distinct CDR3 sequences, about 8.3% seen once. Sequencing used PBMCs, obtained approximately 40 days after the first yellow fever vaccination. The receptors were gathered from a young man who received the YFV17D yellow fever vaccine.

The chain joins TRBV24-1 to TRBJ2-1, with D perhaps assigned TRBD1 or TRBD2 (5 bases each). Germline CDR1 KGHDR, CDR2 SFDVKD. CDR3 size: 15 residues. The V gene lost 9 bases and the J gene lost 2 bases, with 16 bases spanning the gap. CDR3 nucleotides: TGTGCCACCGGAAGGGGAGAGACAGCCTACAATGAGCAGTTCTTC. It codes for CATGRGETAYNEQFF.

This clonotype was found a few times. This sequence joins TRBV18 and TRBJ1-2, with D possibly TRBD1 on 5 matching bases. This CDR3 is 16 amino acids long. The germline V gene encodes CDR1 KGHSH and CDR2 LQKENI. Trimming stripped 2 bases from V and 2 bases from J, with 15 bases between. The CDR3 reads CASSPNEGTQNYGYTF. In DNA, the CDR3 is TGTGCCAGCTCACCAAACGAGGGGACTCAAAACTATGGCTACACCTTC.

This clonotype was picked up a small number of times. V and J are TRBV3-1 and TRBJ2-2; D is unclear. The CDR3 extends over 14 amino acids. Germline loops: CDR1 LGHDT, CDR2 YNNKEL (reference sequence). Trimming shortened V by 6 bases and J by 6 bases, and 14 bases separated the two germline ends. CDR3 DNA: TGTGCCAGCAGGAAGGGCTACCCGCCCGGGGAGCTGTTTTTT. This gives the protein CASRKGYPPGELFF.

The rearrangement uses TRBV20-1 and TRBJ2-1, with TRBD2 matching 10 bases. The CDR3 contains 15 residues. V was clipped by 6 bases and J by 4 bases; unmatched bases: 9. CDR1 and CDR2 (germline): DFQATT, SNEGSKA (reference sequence). This CDR3 is CSALLAGAGYNEQFF. Written as DNA, the CDR3 is TGCAGTGCCCTGCTAGCGGGGGCCGGGTACAATGAGCAGTTCTTC.

This clonotype showed up many times. The chain uses TRBV5-1 and TRBJ2-7; D perhaps matches TRBD2 (5 bases). Trimming took off 4 bases at V and 3 bases at J, with 14 bases between the two ends. Per the germline V gene, CDR1 is SGHRS and CDR2 is YFSETQ. This CDR3 comprises 14 residues. CDR3 residues: CASSARAGDYEQYV. The CDR3 DNA reads TGCGCCAGCAGCGCCAGAGCCGGGGACTACGAGCAGTACGTC.

The chain joins TRBV15 to TRBJ2-1; 8 nucleotides line up with TRBD2. The germline CDR1 and CDR2 sequences are LNHNV and YYDKDF (reference sequence). The CDR3 is 16 residues long. With V trimmed by 5 bases and J by 6 bases, 12 bases remained unmatched. The CDR3: CATSGGGTSVLNEQFF. The CDR3 DNA sequence: TGTGCCACCAGCGGCGGCGGGACTAGTGTCCTCAATGAGCAGTTCTTC.

The chain joins TRBV5-1 to TRBJ2-1; 9 bases map to TRBD2. This CDR3 is built from 15 residues. The germline CDR1 and CDR2 sequences are SGHRS and YFSETQ. The ends lost 5 bases at V and 6 bases at J; junction bases unmatched: 9. CDR3 sequence: CASRGGTSLVNEQFF. The CDR3 DNA reads TGCGCCAGCAGGGGTGGGACTAGCCTCGTCAATGAGCAGTTCTTC.

This clonotype was recorded a few times. V and J are TRBV9 and TRBJ2-7, with TRBD2 matching 11 bases. The CDR3 totals 15 residues. After removal of 2 bases from V and 6 bases from J, the junction contained 7 bases not matched to a gene. The V gene's germline CDR1 is SGDLS and CDR2 YYNGEE. CDR3 sequence reads: CASSVSGGGVVEQYF. Here the CDR3 DNA reads TGTGCCAGCAGCGTTAGCGGGGGGGGGGTAGTCGAGCAGTACTTC.

This clonotype was recorded a few times. The CDR3: CSARGLPGGFTDTQYF. In DNA form, the CDR3 reads TGCAGTGCTAGAGGCCTACCCGGGGGGTTCACAGATACGCAGTATTTT. The chain recombines TRBV20-1 with TRBJ2-3; 7 nucleotides match TRBD2. CDR1 is DFQATT and CDR2 is SNEGSKA in the germline V gene (reference sequence). V shed 1 base and J 2 bases; nucleotides not matched to a gene: 9. The CDR3 runs 16 residues.

This clonotype was counted between two and nine times. This chain connects TRBV7-2 to TRBJ1-5; D gene ambiguous. The CDR3 extends over 13 amino acids. The V end lost 6 bases, the J end lost 0 bases, and 6 bases lay between the germline ends. Germline CDR1 and CDR2: SGHTA and FQGNSA. This chain's CDR3 is CASSSNSNQPQHF. The CDR3 bases are TGTGCCAGCAGTTCGAATAGCAATCAGCCCCAGCATTTT.

This chain uses TRBV20-1 with TRBJ1-2; possible D gene TRBD1, 5 bases. V was trimmed by 0 bases and J by 2 bases, leaving 16 bases between them. CDR3 length: 16 residues. From germline, CDR1 is DFQATT and CDR2 SNEGSKA (reference sequence). The CDR3 reads CSARDTASGMNYGYTF. As DNA, the CDR3 is TGCAGTGCTAGAGATACCGCGTCAGGGATGAACTATGGCTACACCTTC.

This CDR3 reads CASSSNRIQPQHF. The DNA of the CDR3 is TGTGCCAGCAGTAGTAACAGGATTCAGCCCCAGCATTTT. This chain uses TRBV12-3 or TRBV12-4 with TRBJ1-5; tentatively, D is TRBD1 (5 bases). The CDR3 has 13 amino acids. The V and J ends lost 5 bases and 6 bases respectively, with 11 bases between them.

This clonotype was observed many times. The gene calls are TRBV20-1 and TRBJ2-3, with D tentatively TRBD2 (5 bases). The germline gives CDR1 DFQATT, CDR2 SNEGSKA (reference sequence). This CDR3 is 13 amino acids long. Trimming removed 8 bases from V and 3 bases from J, with 15 bases in between. The CDR3 sequence is CSQKWRGTDTQYF. CDR3 coding DNA: TGCAGTCAAAAGTGGAGAGGGACAGATACGCAGTATTTT.

V is TRBV4-2 and J is TRBJ1-5; 7 bases map to TRBD1. The V segment lost 4 bases and the J segment 8 bases; nucleotides outside the gene matches: 5. Germline V CDR1 and CDR2: LGHNA, YNFKEQ. The CDR3 is 13 residues long. The CDR3 reads CASSRQGVEPQHF. The CDR3 region has the DNA TGTGCCAGCAGCCGCCAGGGGGTTGAGCCCCAGCATTTT.

V is TRBV10-2 and J is TRBJ1-5; possible D gene TRBD1, 5 bases. Germline assignment: CDR1 WSHSY and CDR2 SAAADI. Between the trimmed V and J ends, which lost 4 bases and 7 bases, there was a span of 11 bases. This CDR3 region has 13 residues. The CDR3 sequence is CASSGKGDQPQHF. The CDR3 DNA reads TGCGCCAGCAGTGGGAAAGGGGACCAGCCCCAGCATTTT.

The chain couples TRBV6-2 or TRBV6-3 to TRBJ2-7; 8 positions agree with TRBD1. V shed 5 bases, J shed 5 bases, and the junction held 11 bases outside the gene matches. Germline values: CDR1 MNHEY, CDR2 SVGEGT. This CDR3 has 15 amino acids. In nucleotides, the CDR3 is TGTGCCAGCAGTCCAATCGGACAGGGCTTCAACGAGCAGTACGTC. Protein product: CASSPIGQGFNEQYV.

This clonotype came up a few times. The V call is TRBV15, the J call TRBJ2-5, with D perhaps TRBD2 (5 bases). The CDR3 length is 13 residues. CDR1 LNHNV and CDR2 YYDKDF come from the germline V gene (reference sequence). V shed 0 bases and J shed 5 bases, with 7 bases lying between them. The CDR3 nucleotides read TGTGCCACCAGCAGAGATTGGAGGGAGACCCAGTACTTC. This encodes CATSRDWRETQYF.

V is TRBV5-1 and J is TRBJ2-5, with 12 bases lining up with TRBD2. CDR1 is SGHRS and CDR2 is YFSETQ in the germline V gene. Losses at the gene ends were 7 bases for V and 5 bases for J; bases not matched to a gene: 9. The CDR3 is 15 amino acids. CDR3 nucleotides: TGCGCCAGCTCGGAGACTAGCGGGGGAATCGAGACCCAGTACTTC. It codes for CASSETSGGIETQYF.

This clonotype was seen repeatedly, ten times or more. The CDR3 bases are TGTGCCAGCAGCACGGGGGGGGGCACTGAAGCTTTCTTT. It translates to CASSTGGGTEAFF. The V and J genes are TRBV7-2 and TRBJ1-1; a weak D match, TRBD1 (5 bases). V lost 5 bases and J lost 4, with 11 bases in between. This CDR3 is 13 amino acids long. Looked up from germline, CDR1 is SGHTA and CDR2 is FQGNSA.

In this sample, this clonotype turned up a few times. The germline gene is not matched at one end of the junction; a read error may be the cause. The gene calls are TRBV15 and TRBJ2-3; 8 bases align to TRBD1. CDR1 is LNHNV and CDR2 is YYDKDF in the germline V gene (reference sequence). CDR3 length: 14 amino acids. The CDR3 coding sequence is TGTGCCACCCGCAGGGGACAGGGCACAGATACGCAGTATTTT. Protein: CATRRGQGTDTQYF.

This clonotype has only a few counts. This chain joins TRBV4-3 and TRBJ2-2, with D possibly TRBD2 on 5 matching bases. Between the trimmed V and J ends, which lost 0 bases and 4 bases, there was a span of 9 bases. CDR3 length equals 15 residues. CDR1 is LGHNA and CDR2 is YSLEER in the germline V gene. CDR3 nucleotides: TGCGCCAGCAGCCAAGAGGTTCGGGGCACCGGGGAGCTGTTTTTT. Protein: CASSQEVRGTGELFF.

Written as DNA, the CDR3 is TGTGCCTCCACCCACACCGGACAGATATACAATGAGCAGTTCTTC. It translates to CASTHTGQIYNEQFF. The J gene is TRBJ2-1, the V gene TRBV3-1, with D tentatively TRBD1 (6 bases). CDR1 is LGHDT, CDR2 YNNKEL, per germline (reference sequence). Trimming stripped 11 bases from V and 4 bases from J, with 21 bases between. This CDR3 has 15 residues.

This chain links TRBV4-1 with TRBJ2-2; the D call may be TRBD1 or TRBD2 (5 bases each). CDR1 is MGHRA and CDR2 is YSYEKL in the germline V gene. Between the trimmed V and J ends, which lost 5 bases and 9 bases, there was a span of 13 bases. The CDR3 runs to 13 residues. The CDR3 region has the DNA TGCGCCAGCAGCGGAACGGGGCTCTGGGAGCTGTTTTTT. It specifies CASSGTGLWELFF.

There are many counts of this clonotype. The V gene is TRBV5-1, the J gene TRBJ2-3; 8 positions match TRBD2. The germline gives CDR1 SGHRS, CDR2 YFSETQ. This CDR3 has 14 residues. Losses at the gene ends were 2 bases for V and 4 bases for J; bases not matched to a gene: 3. DNA of the CDR3: TGCGCCAGCAGCTTTGACGGGGGGGCAGATACGCAGTATTTT. This codes for CASSFDGGADTQYF.